These 17 T cell receptor beta chains were all obtained from the same sample, sequenced in a study of blood T cells in healthy people across ages. Sample-barcoded 5' priming and a J-beta primer mix drove a second PCR of roughly 6 to 12 cycles. TCRdb independently ran MiXCR on the 5' RACE reads; one entry per CDR3 protein. Among some 1,800,000 distinct CDR3 sequences listed, about two fifths were seen once. Sequencing was carried out using blood. These receptors were obtained from a human donor in good health.

The V gene is TRBV12-3 or TRBV12-4, the J gene TRBJ1-5; possible D gene TRBD1, 5 bases. With 4 bases removed from V and 7 bases from J, the gap between germline ends came to 14 bases. The length of the CDR3 is 14 residues. The CDR3 sequence is CASSSVTARQPQHF. CDR3 nucleotide sequence: TGTGCCAGCAGTTCGGTGACAGCCAGACAGCCCCAGCATTTT.

This clonotype was observed a handful of times. V gene TRBV3-1 combines with J gene TRBJ1-2; D gene uncertain. This CDR3 contains 16 residues. With 1 base removed from V and 3 bases from J, the gap between germline ends came to 15 bases. Germline CDR1 LGHDT, CDR2 YNNKEL (reference sequence). The CDR3 loop reads CASSQVSTFGDYGYTF. DNA of the CDR3: TGTGCCAGCAGCCAAGTTTCTACGTTCGGGGACTATGGCTACACCTTC.

The chain joins TRBV4-1 to TRBJ1-1; 9 bases are shared with TRBD1. V lost 3 bases to trimming and J lost 7 bases; unmatched junction nucleotides: 6. This CDR3 contains 14 residues. In germline, CDR1 is MGHRA, CDR2 YSYEKL. The CDR3 region is CASSQLTGQGEAFF. In DNA form, the CDR3 reads TGCGCCAGCAGCCAGTTAACGGGACAGGGTGAAGCTTTCTTT.

The V gene is TRBV6-5, the J gene TRBJ2-3; D is undetermined. The CDR3 is 13 amino acids. Trimming removed 6 bases at V and 2 bases at J, with 9 bases between. Germline V gives CDR1 MNHEY, CDR2 SVGAGI. Written as DNA, the CDR3 is TGTGCCAGCAGCGAAAGCGACACAGATACGCAGTATTTT. Protein product: CASSESDTDTQYF.

The chain has TRBV7-9 and TRBJ2-3, with TRBD2 matching 7 bases. From germline, CDR1 is SEHNR and CDR2 FQNEAQ (reference sequence). The CDR3 has 15 amino acids. The V gene end was trimmed by 10 bases and the J gene end by 3 bases; junction bases not matched to a gene: 13. In DNA, the CDR3 is TGTGCCAACGACCCCCGCGGGAGCCAGACAGATACGCAGTATTTT. This sequence encodes CANDPRGSQTDTQYF.

As to this clonotype: At one boundary the junction diverges from the germline segment, which might be a read error. The rearrangement uses TRBV28 and TRBJ1-2, with D unresolved. This CDR3 is 13 amino acids long. CDR1 and CDR2 from the germline V gene are MDHEN and SYDVKM. CDR3 DNA sequence: TGTGCCGGCAGCGAGGTCATTGCATTGGGCTACACCTTC. Protein sequence: CAGSEVIALGYTF.

In its sample, this clonotype was seen a few times. The rearrangement uses TRBV12-3 or TRBV12-4 and TRBJ1-5, with no clear D. The CDR3 runs 16 residues. V lost 5 bases, J lost 0 bases, and 14 bases lay in between. The CDR3 reads CASSLFLEISNQPQHF. The CDR3, as DNA: TGTGCCAGCAGTCTCTTTCTGGAGATTAGCAATCAGCCCCAGCATTTT.

V gene TRBV6-2 or TRBV6-3 combines with J gene TRBJ2-7; D is uncertain. The V gene lost 2 bases and the J gene lost 0 bases, with 8 bases spanning the gap. This CDR3 is built from 14 residues. Germline V gives CDR1 MNHEY, CDR2 SVGEGT. CDR3 loop: CASSYLSDSYEQYF. The DNA for the CDR3 is TGTGCCAGCAGTTACCTTTCAGACTCCTACGAGCAGTACTTC.

This clonotype turned up a few times. The chain recombines TRBV27 with TRBJ2-4; 7 bases are a match to TRBD1. TRBJ2-7 matches the DNA end more closely, so the J call is doubtful. The CDR3 covers 16 residues. Germline V lookup: CDR1 MNHEY, CDR2 SMNVEV (reference sequence). The CDR3 here is CASSESRDSFLGEQYF. CDR3 DNA: TGTGCCAGCAGTGAGAGCCGGGACAGTTTTTTGGGCGAGCAGTACTTC.

The V call is TRBV4-3, the J call TRBJ2-1; D not resolved. CDR1 LGHNA and CDR2 YSLEER come from the germline V gene. The germline V and J ends were trimmed by 0 bases and 6 bases, with 12 bases remaining between them. This CDR3 comprises 15 residues. The CDR3 loop is CASSQDNGHGNEQFF. CDR3 nucleotides: TGCGCCAGCAGCCAAGATAACGGGCATGGCAATGAGCAGTTCTTC.

This clonotype occurred many times. The chain links TRBV4-2 to TRBJ2-1, with TRBD2 matching 7 bases. The CDR3 extends over 16 amino acids. Germline V lookup: CDR1 LGHNA, CDR2 YNFKEQ. V lost 0 bases and J lost 3; bases outside the gene matches: 5. This CDR3 reads CASSQDSASGYNEQFF. CDR3 coding DNA: TGTGCCAGCAGCCAAGACTCGGCTAGCGGCTACAATGAGCAGTTCTTC.

This clonotype was seen a handful of times. The V call is TRBV9, the J call TRBJ2-5, with D hard to call. Trimming stripped 3 bases from V and 0 bases from J, with 9 bases between. In germline, CDR1 is SGDLS, CDR2 YYNGEE. The CDR3 has 14 amino acids. For the CDR3, the DNA is TGTGCCAGCAGCGATACAGAGTACCAAGAGACCCAGTACTTC. As protein: CASSDTEYQETQYF.

The rearrangement uses TRBV15 and TRBJ1-2; tentative D call: TRBD1 (6 bases). CDR1 is LNHNV and CDR2 is YYDKDF in the germline V gene (reference sequence). V gave up 5 bases and J gave up 1 base, with 17 bases separating them. CDR3 size: 16 residues. DNA for the CDR3: TGTGCCACCAGCGGCATACGGACAGATTTTAACTATGGCTACACCTTC. Protein sequence: CATSGIRTDFNYGYTF.

The chain carries TRBV15 and TRBJ2-3, with 11 bases aligning to TRBD2. The CDR3 is made up of 14 amino acids. CDR1 is LNHNV and CDR2 is YYDKDF in the germline V gene (reference sequence). With V trimmed by 8 bases and J by 1 base, 2 bases remained unmatched. In DNA, the CDR3 is TGTGCCACCGGGACTAGCGGACGCACAGATACGCAGTATTTT. Amino acids: CATGTSGRTDTQYF.

The chain carries TRBV12-3 or TRBV12-4 and TRBJ2-3, with a weak D call TRBD2 (5 bases). The CDR3 consists of 14 residues. Trimming took off 8 bases at V and 1 base at J, with 13 bases between the two ends. The CDR3 DNA reads as TGTGCCAGCGGTCGCGGAGGAGGCACAGATACGCAGTATTTT. Amino acids: CASGRGGGTDTQYF.

The chain employs TRBV19 and TRBJ1-2, with 8 positions matching TRBD1. V was pared by 6 bases and J by 4 bases, with 13 bases of the junction left unmatched. The CDR3 is 16 amino acids. CDR1 LNHDA and CDR2 SQIVND come from the germline V gene (reference sequence). The CDR3 DNA reads as TGTGCCAGTAGCCTACCGCGACAGGGGATCCTCTATGGCTACACCTTC. Its protein product is CASSLPRQGILYGYTF.

This clonotype has at least ten counts. The V gene is TRBV20-1, the J gene TRBJ2-1, with a weak D call TRBD1 (5 bases). Germline V gene data show CDR1 as DFQATT and CDR2 as SNEGSKA (reference sequence). CDR3 length: 16 amino acids. V lost 0 bases to trimming and J lost 7 bases, with 19 bases between them. CDR3 nucleotides: TGCAGTGCTAGAGATCTAGAAACAGAAGGGGTGAATGAGCAGTTCTTC. Its translation: CSARDLETEGVNEQFF.